This T cell receptor beta chain originates from a study of T cell repertoires in cytomegalovirus infection. Study-level background: Both a matching HLA type and CMV infection were indicated by public TCR beta signatures. The study, taken as a whole, reports: CMV-specific TCR beta clonotypes restricted by HLA-C dominated the ex vivo response.

One entry per CDR3 protein, called by TCRdb with MiXCR from the reads. The sample consists of a few hundred thousand distinct CDR3 sequences, 40% of them appearing once. In this sample, this clonotype turned up a few times. What it recognizes is unknown. The TCR originated in a human donor in good health (CMV status not recorded). Some clones in this sample may be carry-over from other donors' samples. The sequencing used cultured PBMCs, collected from culture after CMV antigen stimulation.

The CDR3 sequence: CASSLMWDTEAFF. CDR3 nucleotide sequence: TGTGCCAGCAGCTTAATGTGGGACACTGAAGCTTTCTTT. The rearrangement uses TRBV7-2 and TRBJ1-1; D is uncertain. CDR1 and CDR2 from the germline V gene are SGHTA and FQGNSA. The CDR3 is 13 residues long. With 2 bases removed from V and 3 bases from J, the gap between germline ends came to 7 bases.